Below, 30 T cell receptor beta chains from the same sample are listed, as sequenced in a study of human T cells and chemical hapten exposure. TCRdb redid the calling of the RACE reads with MiXCR, one entry per CDR3 protein. Altogether about 120,000 distinct CDR3 sequences are present, roughly 15% being singletons, with the ten largest covering 0.92%. Stated time point: patch test 1, 2 weeks after DPC sensitization. Treatment in this sample: therapeutic diphenylcyclopropenone sensitization with weekly scalp DPC. This material consisted of whole blood, taken in connection with sensitization to the hapten diphenylcyclopropenone (DPC). These receptors were collected from a man younger than 35 with alopecia areata. Some clones in this sample may be carry-over from other donors' samples.

CDR3 loop: CASTVRGQNQQYF. DNA of the CDR3: TGTGCCAGCACCGTCAGGGGGCAGAACCAGCAGTACTTC. The V gene is TRBV28, the J gene TRBJ2-7, with TRBD1 matching 8 bases. The CDR3 has 13 amino acids. J gave up 8 bases and V 7 bases, and 10 bases lay outside the gene matches. Looked up from germline, CDR1 is MDHEN and CDR2 is SYDVKM.

V and J are TRBV7-6 and TRBJ2-3; maybe TRBD2 (5 bases). CDR1 is SGHVS and CDR2 is FNYEAQ in the germline V gene. This CDR3 has 18 residues. Trimming took off 0 bases at V and 2 bases at J, with 18 bases between the two ends. The CDR3 region is CASSLAGWRKALTDTQYF. CDR3 bases: TGTGCCAGCAGCTTAGCGGGCTGGAGGAAGGCTCTCACAGATACGCAGTATTTT.

There are many counts of this clonotype. This chain joins TRBV4-3 and TRBJ2-3; D tentatively fits TRBD1 or TRBD2 (6 bases each). The CDR3 sequence is 19 residues long. Germline-derived CDR1 and CDR2 are LGHNA and YSLEER. V was shortened by 0 bases and J by 1 base, with 20 bases between the two germline ends. The DNA for the CDR3 is TGCGCCAGCAGCCAAGACCCTCCGGGGGCGTGGGTGGGCACAGATACGCAGTATTTT. It specifies CASSQDPPGAWVGTDTQYF.

There are many counts of this clonotype. This sequence joins TRBV5-6 and TRBJ2-3, with D hard to call. The V gene's germline CDR1 is SGHDT and CDR2 YYEEEE. The ends were cut back, 2 bases at V and 1 base at J, with 5 bases in the middle. There are 13 residues in the CDR3. The CDR3 sequence: CASSFLGTDTQYF. The DNA of the CDR3 is TGTGCCAGCAGCTTCTTAGGCACAGATACGCAGTATTTT.

The genes are TRBV20-1 and TRBJ2-2, with 12 bases fitting TRBD1. Trimming cost V 5 bases and J 3 bases; bases outside gene matches: 10. CDR3 size: 17 residues. Germline-derived CDR1 and CDR2 are DFQATT and SNEGSKA (reference sequence). The CDR3 sequence is CSASRDRGLLDTGELFF. The DNA of the CDR3 is TGCAGTGCTTCCCGGGACAGGGGGCTACTGGACACCGGGGAGCTGTTTTTT.

This chain links TRBV20-1 with TRBJ1-4, with D tentatively TRBD1 (6 bases). The CDR3 consists of 14 residues. Germline values: CDR1 DFQATT, CDR2 SNEGSKA (reference sequence). With 3 bases removed from V and 4 bases from J, the gap between germline ends came to 12 bases. CDR3 nucleotide sequence: TGCAGTGCTAGGGGGACACGTGATAATGAAAAACTGTTTTTT. Translated: CSARGTRDNEKLFF.

This clonotype has more than one count but fewer than ten. A junction boundary mismatches the germline segment, possibly from a read error. This sequence joins TRBV4-1 and TRBJ1-1, with no clear D. The CDR3 length is 15 residues. Looked up from germline, CDR1 is MGHRA and CDR2 is YSYEKL. The CDR3 spells CASSQDRTLNTEAFF. In DNA form, the CDR3 reads TGTGCCAGCAGCCAAGATCGGACCCTGAACACTGAAGCTTTCTTT.

This clonotype was counted a few times. This sequence joins TRBV4-3 and TRBJ2-2; TRBD2 aligns across 13 bases. CDR1 is LGHNA, CDR2 YSLEER, per germline. The CDR3 is made up of 18 amino acids. J gave up 6 bases and V 0 bases, and 7 bases lay outside the gene matches. CDR3 protein: CASSQDRGLAGPAGELFF. The CDR3 region has the DNA TGCGCCAGCAGCCAAGATAGGGGACTAGCGGGGCCGGCCGGGGAGCTGTTTTTT.

The genes are TRBV14 and TRBJ1-1; no clear D gene. The CDR3 consists of 14 residues. Trimming left V 1 base short and J 7 bases short, with 13 bases between. Germline-derived CDR1 and CDR2 are SGHDN and FVKESK. The CDR3 loop is CASSQGRWPGEAFF. As DNA, the CDR3 is TGTGCCAGCAGCCAAGGTCGGTGGCCGGGTGAAGCTTTCTTT.

This clonotype was seen a few times. This chain connects TRBV20-1 to TRBJ1-1; 9 positions agree with TRBD1. V lost 0 bases and J lost 2; bases outside the gene matches: 4. CDR1 DFQATT and CDR2 SNEGSKA come from the germline V gene (reference sequence). This CDR3 has 15 amino acids. The CDR3 nucleotides read TGCAGTGCTAGAGATTGGGGACAGGGAAACACTGAAGCTTTCTTT. It yields the protein CSARDWGQGNTEAFF.

This clonotype has a handful of counts. This chain uses TRBV6-6 with TRBJ1-5; perhaps TRBD1 as D (5 bases). CDR1 MNHNY and CDR2 SVGAGI come from the germline V gene (reference sequence). This CDR3 contains 16 residues. With 6 bases removed from V and 0 bases from J, the gap between germline ends came to 15 bases. The CDR3 region is CASRLGTGDSNQPQHF. The DNA of the CDR3 is TGTGCCAGCAGACTTGGGACGGGTGATAGCAATCAGCCCCAGCATTTT.

The table lists this clonotype with a few counts. The chain couples TRBV19 to TRBJ2-5; unclear D gene. CDR3 size: 13 residues. Germline-derived CDR1 and CDR2 are LNHDA and SQIVND (reference sequence). Trimming removed 3 bases at V and 2 bases at J, with 7 bases between. DNA for the CDR3: TGTGCCAGTAGTATTGGGCGGCAAGAGACCCAGTACTTC. It yields the protein CASSIGRQETQYF.

V and J are TRBV4-3 and TRBJ2-5, with 7 bases aligning to TRBD1. CDR1 is LGHNA and CDR2 is YSLEER in the germline V gene. V shed 4 bases, J shed 1 base, and the junction held 6 bases outside the gene matches. The CDR3 is 15 residues long. The CDR3 sequence: CASSLGDSRQETQYF. The CDR3 bases are TGCGCCAGCAGCCTGGGGGACAGTCGCCAAGAGACCCAGTACTTC.

The chain couples TRBV7-9 to TRBJ2-5, with 9 bases that match TRBD2. Germline loops: CDR1 SEHNR, CDR2 FQNEAQ (reference sequence). The CDR3 loop spans 16 amino acids. Losses at the gene ends were 1 base for V and 2 bases for J; bases not matched to a gene: 5. CDR3 protein: CASSLGSGGKQETQYF. CDR3 in DNA: TGTGCCAGCAGCTTAGGGAGCGGGGGGAAACAAGAGACCCAGTACTTC.

The chain combines TRBV12-3 or TRBV12-4 with TRBJ2-2; the D gene is possibly TRBD1 (6 bases). The CDR3 loop spans 15 amino acids. V lost 6 bases and J 6 bases, leaving 17 bases between the germline ends. The chain's CDR3 is CASSYDRLGAGELFF. The CDR3 DNA reads TGTGCCAGCAGCTATGACAGGTTGGGGGCCGGGGAGCTGTTTTTT.

CDR3 nucleotides: TGTGCCAGCAGCCAACGGACTGTGAGGGCCTACGAGCAGTACTTC. Translated: CASSQRTVRAYEQYF. The chain carries TRBV7-2 and TRBJ2-7; the D gene is possibly TRBD2 (5 bases). Germline lookup yields CDR1 SGHTA and CDR2 FQGNSA. The CDR3 totals 15 residues. With 5 bases removed from V and 2 bases from J, the gap between germline ends came to 16 bases. The full variable domain, completed using reference TRBV7-2 and TRBJ2-7, is GAGVSQSPSNKVTEKGKDVELRCDPISGHTALYWYRQSLGQGLEFLIYFQGNSAPDKSGLPSDRFSAERTGGSVSTLTIQRTQQEDSAVYLCASSQRTVRAYEQYFGPGTRLTVT.

In its sample, this clonotype was seen a few times. V usage is TRBV9 and J usage is TRBJ2-3; possibly TRBD2 for D (6 bases). This CDR3 contains 14 residues. V was cut by 4 bases and J by 4 bases, with 13 bases left in between. Germline CDR1 reads SGDLS; CDR2 reads YYNGEE. CDR3 sequence (DNA): TGTGCCAGCAGCCCCAGGACTACTCCAGATACGCAGTATTTT. Protein sequence: CASSPRTTPDTQYF.

In its sample, this clonotype was seen a few times. The rearrangement links TRBV2 to TRBJ2-7; D tentatively reads TRBD1 or TRBD2 (5 bases each). Germline CDR1 SNHLY, CDR2 FYNNEI. Deletions cut 7 bases from V and 6 bases from J, with 22 bases between. The CDR3 covers 15 residues. The chain's CDR3 is CASNPPGQRSGEQYF. Written as DNA, the CDR3 is TGTGCCAGCAATCCCCCGGGGCAGCGTTCGGGCGAGCAGTACTTC.

This clonotype was observed at least ten times. CDR3 DNA sequence: TGTGCCATCAGCGCGGGACAGGTCAATCAGCCCCAGCATTTT. The encoded protein is CAISAGQVNQPQHF. This chain uses TRBV10-3 with TRBJ1-5, with 8 bases fitting TRBD1. From germline, CDR1 is ENHRY and CDR2 SYGVKD. The CDR3 loop spans 14 amino acids. V was pared by 6 bases and J by 3 bases, with 4 bases of the junction left unmatched.

This clonotype was counted at least ten times. The chain carries TRBV7-9 and TRBJ2-5; D is uncertain. Between the trimmed V and J ends, which lost 2 bases and 2 bases, there was a span of 9 bases. CDR3 size: 14 residues. CDR1 and CDR2 (germline): SEHNR, FQNEAQ (reference sequence). CDR3 protein: CASSLRTVQETQYF. CDR3 bases: TGTGCCAGCAGCTTAAGAACAGTTCAAGAGACCCAGTACTTC.

Concerning this clonotype: Given a much more abundant clone one base away, this may be a read error. The chain links TRBV5-5 to TRBJ2-1; no reliable D call. This CDR3 region has 10 residues. Per the germline V gene, CDR1 is SGHKS and CDR2 is YYEKEE (reference sequence). The CDR3 sequence: CTSSHNEQFF. The DNA for the CDR3 is TGTACCAGCAGCCACAATGAGCAGTTCTTC.

CDR3 coding DNA: TGTGCCAGCAGCATAGAGGGCGGGGAGGACACTGAAGCTTTCTTT. This codes for CASSIEGGEDTEAFF. The chain couples TRBV6-5 to TRBJ1-1; D ambiguous. Germline-derived CDR1 and CDR2 are MNHEY and SVGAGI. This CDR3 is built from 15 residues. The V and J ends lost 6 bases and 3 bases respectively, with 17 bases between them.

The DNA for the CDR3 is TGTGCCAGCAGTTTACTCAGGATCCGGGACGAGCAGTTCTTC. Translation: CASSLLRIRDEQFF. This chain uses TRBV28 with TRBJ2-1; D tentatively fits TRBD1 or TRBD2 (5 bases each). V lost 2 bases and J lost 10, with 15 bases in between. CDR3 length equals 14 residues. Germline V lookup: CDR1 MDHEN, CDR2 SYDVKM.

In its sample, this clonotype was seen a few times. The chain employs TRBV11-2 and TRBJ2-1; 7 positions agree with TRBD2. Germline loops: CDR1 SGHAT, CDR2 FQNNGV. This CDR3 comprises 13 residues. V shed 2 bases and J 10 bases; nucleotides not matched to a gene: 5. Here the CDR3 DNA reads TGTGCCAGCAGCTTAAATATCGGGGGGGAGCAGTTCTTC. Translated: CASSLNIGGEQFF.

This clonotype was detected only a few times. V usage is TRBV5-6 and J usage is TRBJ2-5, with D perhaps TRBD1 (5 bases). The ends were cut back, 3 bases at V and 3 bases at J, with 9 bases in the middle. Germline V gene data show CDR1 as SGHDT and CDR2 as YYEEEE. The CDR3 runs to 13 residues. CDR3 residues: CASSYDREETQYF. For the CDR3, the DNA is TGTGCCAGCAGCTACGACAGAGAAGAGACCCAGTACTTC. The variable domain in full, completed from reference TRBV5-6 and TRBJ2-5, reads DAGVTQSPTHLIKTRGQQVTLRCSPKSGHDTVSWYQQALGQGPQFIFQYYEEEERQRGNFPDRFSGHQFPNYSSELNVNALLLGDSALYLCASSYDREETQYFGPGTRLLVL.

The chain employs TRBV7-8 and TRBJ2-5; TRBD1 or TRBD2 may be the D gene (5 bases each). Trimming took 2 bases from V and 4 from J, leaving 14 bases between them. CDR1 is SGHVS and CDR2 is FQNEAQ in the germline V gene. This CDR3 is built from 15 residues. CDR3 in amino acids: CASSLRGASLETQYF. The DNA for the CDR3 is TGTGCCAGCAGCTTACGGGGCGCGTCTTTAGAGACCCAGTACTTC. The whole variable domain, remainder taken from reference TRBV7-8 and TRBJ2-5, is GAGVSQSPRYKVAKRGQDVALRCDPISGHVSLFWYQQALGQGPEFLTYFQNEAQLDKSGLPSDRFFAERPEGSVSTLKIQRTQQEDSAVYLCASSLRGASLETQYFGPGTRLLVL.

This clonotype has at least ten counts. The rearrangement joins TRBV5-5 to TRBJ2-7, with TRBD2 matching over 9 bases. CDR1 is SGHKS, CDR2 YYEKEE, per germline (reference sequence). After removal of 3 bases from V and 6 bases from J, the junction contained 13 bases not matched to a gene. This CDR3 contains 16 residues. The CDR3 bases are TGTGCCAGCAGCTCGGCCGGGACTAGCTACTCTTCCGAGCAGTACTTC. As protein: CASSSAGTSYSSEQYF.

This clonotype has just a few counts. The chain combines TRBV12-3 or TRBV12-4 with TRBJ2-3, with D perhaps being TRBD1 or TRBD2 (6 bases each). The CDR3 runs 14 residues. V dropped 4 bases and J dropped 4 bases, with 12 bases sitting between them. CDR3 bases: TGTGCCAGCAGTTACGGGGGCTCGTCAGATACGCAGTATTTT. Translated: CASSYGGSSDTQYF.

The chain employs TRBV7-8 and TRBJ2-5; tentatively, D is TRBD1 or TRBD2 (5 bases each). The length of the CDR3 is 15 residues. Germline V gene lookup returns CDR1 SGHVS and CDR2 FQNEAQ. V lost 3 bases and J 1 base, leaving 12 bases between the germline ends. CDR3 region: CASSFPPGTQETQYF. The CDR3 region has the DNA TGTGCCAGCAGCTTTCCTCCAGGGACCCAAGAGACCCAGTACTTC.

The chain employs TRBV4-2 and TRBJ2-7; weak D call: TRBD1 (5 bases). The length of the CDR3 is 16 residues. Germline CDR1 reads LGHNA; CDR2 reads YNFKEQ. Trimming shortened V by 1 base and J by 4 bases, and 17 bases separated the two germline ends. The CDR3 nucleotides read TGTGCCAGCAGCCAAGCTTTCTACCTGGGGCGGTACGAGCAGTACTTC. Amino acid sequence: CASSQAFYLGRYEQYF.